These 18 T cell receptor beta chains were sequenced from one sample in a study of CD8+ T cells in alopecia areata. Once RNA had been extracted, it was reverse transcribed into cDNA to act as the sequencing template. Profiled with immunoSEQ multiplex PCR; TCRdb holds only in-frame clones, not every one. Counted here are about 150,000 clones, around 50% occurring once; the ten biggest clones make up around 6.8%. The sample taken for sequencing was CD4+ T cells sorted from blood. The receptors stem from a human donor with alopecia areata.

This clone was seen a single time. The chain carries TRBV28 and TRBJ1-1, with 8 bases fitting TRBD1. This CDR3 spans 17 amino acids. Germline V gives CDR1 MDHEN, CDR2 SYDVKM. Trimming took 6 bases from V and 1 from J; bases not matched to a gene: 13. The CDR3: CASSSPGQGRGNTEAFF. The DNA of the CDR3 is TGTGCCAGCAGCTCCCCTGGACAGGGACGAGGGAACACTGAAGCTTTCTTT.

The CDR3 region has the DNA TGTGCCACCAGCGGACGATACCACAATGAGCAGTTCTTC. The encoded protein is CATSGRYHNEQFF. The chain is built from TRBV15 and TRBJ2-1; the D is unclear. The length of the CDR3 is 13 residues. Germline V CDR1 and CDR2: LNHNV, YYDKDF (reference sequence). Between the trimmed V and J ends, which lost 5 bases and 5 bases, there was a span of 10 bases.

This clone was recorded a few times. The J gene is TRBJ2-1, the V gene TRBV7-9, with 12 bases fitting TRBD2. The V and J ends lost 4 bases and 7 bases, in that order; junction bases with no gene match: 5. Looked up from germline, CDR1 is SEHNR and CDR2 is FQNEAQ (reference sequence). This CDR3 has 15 amino acids. CDR3 loop: CASSSRTSGVNEQFF. CDR3 nucleotides: TGTGCCAGCAGCTCACGGACTAGCGGGGTAAATGAGCAGTTCTTC.

This clone was observed a handful of times. This chain connects TRBV6-1 to TRBJ2-3; no definite D call. CDR3 length equals 13 residues. The V and J ends lost 6 bases and 2 bases respectively, with 9 bases between them. Germline CDR1 and CDR2: MNHNS and SASEGT. The CDR3 loop reads CASRDDNTDTQYF. Here the CDR3 DNA reads TGTGCCAGCAGGGACGACAACACAGATACGCAGTATTTT.

The chain joins TRBV4-1 to TRBJ2-7; 7 bases line up with TRBD1. Germline CDR1 is MGHRA and CDR2 is YSYEKL. This CDR3 is 15 amino acids long. V lost 4 bases to trimming and J lost 3 bases; unmatched junction nucleotides: 9. CDR3: CASSRLPGQIYEQYF. CDR3 nucleotide sequence: TGCGCCAGCAGCCGATTACCGGGACAGATCTACGAGCAGTACTTC.

This chain joins TRBV7-9 and TRBJ2-3, with D possibly being TRBD1 (6 bases). The CDR3 is 14 residues long. The germline gives CDR1 SEHNR, CDR2 FQNEAQ (reference sequence). Trimming removed 1 base at V and 4 bases at J, with 9 bases between. In DNA, the CDR3 is TGTGCCAGCAGCTTAGTTCCAGGGGCAGATACGCAGTATTTT. This gives the protein CASSLVPGADTQYF.

This clone was recorded a few times. The CDR3 bases are TGTGCCAGCTCACCATTGCAGGACCGCTATGGCTACACCTTC. Translating gives CASSPLQDRYGYTF. The rearrangement joins TRBV18 to TRBJ1-2; D unclear. The CDR3 is 14 residues long. V was shortened by 2 bases and J by 4 bases, with 11 bases between the two germline ends. Germline V lookup: CDR1 KGHSH, CDR2 LQKENI.

This clone was observed once. V is TRBV29-1 and J is TRBJ1-4; D is uncertain. CDR3 length: 12 residues. Germline CDR1 reads SQVTM; CDR2 reads ANQGSEA. Trimming cost V 3 bases and J 4 bases, with 6 bases left between them. DNA of the CDR3: TGCAGCGTTGAGGAGAATAATGAAAAACTGTTTTTT. Its translation: CSVEENNEKLFF.

The genes are TRBV29-1 and TRBJ1-1; D is uncertain. Trimming pared 7 bases from V and 1 base from J, leaving 13 bases between. This CDR3 contains 13 residues. Germline V gene data show CDR1 as SQVTM and CDR2 as ANQGSEA. The CDR3 nucleotides are TGCAGCGCCAGGTTAGGGAAGAACACTGAAGCTTTCTTT. Translating it yields CSARLGKNTEAFF.

The rearrangement joins TRBV9 to TRBJ2-5; D possibly matches TRBD1 or TRBD2 (5 bases each). Trimming took off 4 bases at V and 3 bases at J, with 13 bases between the two ends. The CDR3 runs 14 residues. Germline CDR1 SGDLS, CDR2 YYNGEE. CDR3 protein: CASSPGTLKETQYF. CDR3 DNA sequence: TGTGCCAGCAGCCCGGGGACGCTGAAAGAGACCCAGTACTTC.

The chain couples TRBV7-9 to TRBJ1-2; 7 positions match TRBD1. Trimming cost V 5 bases and J 2 bases; bases outside gene matches: 8. This CDR3 has 15 residues. Per germline, CDR1 SEHNR and CDR2 FQNEAQ (reference sequence). The CDR3 DNA reads TGTGCCAGCAGCCGTCCCGGGACAGTAAACTATGGCTACACCTTC. Amino acids: CASSRPGTVNYGYTF.

The CDR3 spells CASSLTGRVGTEAFF. CDR3 in DNA: TGCGCCAGCAGCTTGACAGGGAGGGTGGGCACTGAAGCTTTCTTT. The chain uses TRBV5-1 and TRBJ1-1, with a weak D call TRBD1 (6 bases). Germline assignment: CDR1 SGHRS and CDR2 YFSETQ. This CDR3 has 15 residues. V was cut by 1 base and J by 4 bases, with 14 bases left in between. The complete variable domain, with remaining parts taken from reference TRBV5-1 and TRBJ1-1, reads KAGVTQTPRYLIKTRGQQVTLSCSPISGHRSVSWYQQTPGQGLQFLFEYFSETQRNKGNFPGRFSGRQFSNSRSEMNVSTLELGDSALYLCASSLTGRVGTEAFFGQGTRLTVV.

V usage is TRBV29-1 and J usage is TRBJ2-7; 9 bases line up with TRBD1. Per germline, CDR1 SQVTM and CDR2 ANQGSEA. V was pared by 6 bases and J by 6 bases, with 12 bases of the junction left unmatched. The CDR3 length is 14 residues. The CDR3 region is CSVAWDRDFGEQYF. The CDR3 DNA follows: TGCAGCGTGGCCTGGGACAGGGATTTTGGCGAGCAGTACTTC.

This clone came up a few times. The V and J genes are TRBV6-5 and TRBJ2-2, with D possibly matching TRBD2 (6 bases). The CDR3 runs 15 residues. CDR1 is MNHEY, CDR2 SVGAGI, per germline. V was cut by 7 bases and J by 4 bases, with 16 bases left in between. In DNA, the CDR3 is TGTGCCAGCAAAAAACAGTGGCGGGGCACCGGGGAGCTGTTTTTT. Its translation: CASKKQWRGTGELFF.

This sequence joins TRBV29-1 and TRBJ1-1; TRBD1 is a possible D gene (5 bases). Germline V gene sequence: CDR1 SQVTM, CDR2 ANQGSEA. Trimming pared 6 bases from V and 4 bases from J, leaving 12 bases between. The CDR3 runs to 12 residues. This CDR3 reads CSVAREGTEAFF. In DNA, the CDR3 is TGCAGCGTCGCCAGGGAAGGCACTGAAGCTTTCTTT.

This chain connects TRBV5-4 to TRBJ2-2; 14 bases match TRBD2. CDR1 SGHNT and CDR2 YYREEE come from the germline V gene (reference sequence). This CDR3 contains 18 residues. J was trimmed by 0 bases and V by 4 bases; bases with no gene match: 5. For the CDR3, the DNA is TGTGCCAGCAGCCCAGGACTAGCGGGAGGAACGAACACCGGGGAGCTGTTTTTT. Amino acid sequence: CASSPGLAGGTNTGELFF.

The V call is TRBV6-6, the J call TRBJ2-7; D remains ambiguous. CDR1 MNHNY and CDR2 SVGAGI come from the germline V gene (reference sequence). Trimming removed 2 bases at V and 5 bases at J, with 4 bases between. CDR3 length equals 11 residues. This CDR3 is CASSYRDEQYF. CDR3 coding DNA: TGTGCCAGCAGTTACCGGGACGAGCAGTACTTC.

This rearrangement joins TRBV29-1 to TRBJ2-1; possible D gene TRBD2, 5 bases. The germline V gene encodes CDR1 SQVTM and CDR2 ANQGSEA. The CDR3 loop spans 15 amino acids. Trimming took off 3 bases at V and 10 bases at J, with 22 bases between the two ends. The CDR3 reads CSVESPAGSVWEQFF. The CDR3 DNA is TGCAGCGTTGAGTCCCCGGCGGGCTCAGTTTGGGAGCAGTTCTTC.